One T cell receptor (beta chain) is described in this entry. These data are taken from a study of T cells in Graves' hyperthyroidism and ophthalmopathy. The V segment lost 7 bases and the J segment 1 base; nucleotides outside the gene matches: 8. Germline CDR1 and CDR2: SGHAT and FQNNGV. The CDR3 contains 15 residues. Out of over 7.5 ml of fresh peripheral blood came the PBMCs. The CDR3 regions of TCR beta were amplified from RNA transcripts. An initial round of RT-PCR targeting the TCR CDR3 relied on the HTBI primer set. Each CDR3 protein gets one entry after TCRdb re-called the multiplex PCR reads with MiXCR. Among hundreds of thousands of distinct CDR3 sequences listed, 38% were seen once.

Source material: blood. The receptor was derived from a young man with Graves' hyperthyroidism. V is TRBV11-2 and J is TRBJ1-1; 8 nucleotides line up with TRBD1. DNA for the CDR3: TGTGCCAGCATTCCACAGGGGGTCGGGAACACTGAAGCTTTCTTT. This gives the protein CASIPQGVGNTEAFF.